Presented here are 22 T cell receptor beta chains from one specimen sequenced in a study of molecular identifiers for immune sequencing clone quantification. TCRdb recomputed calls from the PCR reads with MiXCR, one row per CDR3 protein. The table has over 90,000 distinct CDR3 sequences, about a third seen once. Material for sequencing was naive CD8+ T cells from blood, with Jurkat cell RNA spiked in. The subset was: FACS-sorted CD8+CD4-CCR7+CD45RA+ naive T cells. The receptors were sampled from a human donor in good health. Some libraries in this study had Jurkat cell RNA spiked in.

This clonotype was observed many times. This rearrangement joins TRBV29-1 to TRBJ2-2; D is unclear. Germline CDR1 is SQVTM and CDR2 is ANQGSEA. Between the trimmed V and J ends, which lost 7 bases and 1 base, there was a span of 10 bases. The CDR3 loop spans 13 amino acids. CDR3 in amino acids: CSGRTENTGELFF. The CDR3, as DNA: TGCAGCGGGCGGACCGAGAACACCGGGGAGCTGTTTTTT.

Details on this clonotype: Just one base apart from a much larger clone, this may be a read error. The rearrangement links TRBV9 to TRBJ2-3; D unclear. The CDR3 is 15 residues long. Germline values: CDR1 SGDLS, CDR2 YYNGEE. The DNA for the CDR3 is TGTGCCAGCAGCGTAGCAGGAAGGAAGCCAGATACGCAGTTTTTT. Residues: CASSVAGRKPDTQFF.

On this clonotype: This clone may be a read error of a much larger clone one base away. The chain joins TRBV6-1 to TRBJ2-2, with a tentative D call TRBD2 (5 bases). The CDR3 sequence is 15 residues long. Germline CDR1 reads MNHNS; CDR2 reads SASEGT. The CDR3 is CASSAHGENTGVLFF. The CDR3 bases are TGTGCCAGCAGTGCTCACGGCGAGAACACCGGGGTGCTGTTTTTT.

Comments on this clonotype: One end of the junction does not line up with germline, which may come from a read error. V is TRBV5-8 and J is TRBJ2-7; D not resolved. The CDR3 loop spans 12 amino acids. CDR1 SGHTS and CDR2 YDEGEE come from the germline V gene. The DNA of the CDR3 is TGTGCCTGCAGCCGCGGTCTAGACGAGCAGTACTTC. Its protein product is CACSRGLDEQYF.

V is TRBV6-2 or TRBV6-3 and J is TRBJ2-7; D remains unclear. Germline V CDR1 and CDR2: MNHEY, SVGEGT. Trimming took off 0 bases at V and 2 bases at J, with 8 bases between the two ends. The CDR3 is 14 amino acids. The CDR3 protein is CASSYSAQTYEQYF. The CDR3 DNA reads as TGTGCCAGCAGTTACTCAGCCCAGACCTACGAGCAGTACTTC.

This clonotype was picked up many times. V usage is TRBV7-3 and J usage is TRBJ2-3, with D possibly being TRBD1 (6 bases). With 2 bases removed from V and 1 base from J, the gap between germline ends came to 10 bases. The CDR3 loop spans 15 amino acids. Germline CDR1 and CDR2: SGHTA and FQGTGA. The CDR3 region has the DNA TGTGCCAGCAGCTTATGGGACACAGGCACAGATACGCAGTATTTT. As protein: CASSLWDTGTDTQYF.

The V and J genes are TRBV6-6 and TRBJ2-7; possible D gene TRBD2, 6 bases. CDR3 length equals 11 residues. Germline CDR1 reads MNHNY; CDR2 reads SVGAGI (reference sequence). Trimming took 8 bases from V and 7 from J, leaving 12 bases between them. The CDR3 DNA reads as TGTGCCAGCTCGGGTGGAGGGGAGCAGTACTTC. It specifies CASSGGGEQYF.

This clonotype has just a few counts. At one end the junction does not follow the germline gene, possibly because of a read error. The rearrangement uses TRBV12-3 or TRBV12-4 and TRBJ1-4; 7 nucleotides align to TRBD1. The CDR3 is 13 amino acids. CDR3 protein: CTSSAGGNEKLFF. In nucleotides, the CDR3 is TGTACCAGCAGCGCAGGGGGTAATGAAAAACTGTTTTTT.

The chain is built from TRBV27 and TRBJ1-1; D ambiguous. The CDR3 has 14 amino acids. From germline, CDR1 is MNHEY and CDR2 SMNVEV (reference sequence). The ends were cut back, 5 bases at V and 2 bases at J, with 12 bases in the middle. The CDR3 DNA is TGTGCCAGCAGTAACCTTGGATTCAACACTGAAGCTTTCTTT. Protein sequence: CASSNLGFNTEAFF.

As to this clonotype: A much larger clone sits a single nucleotide away, making a read error possible. V gene TRBV29-1 combines with J gene TRBJ2-2, with D perhaps being TRBD1 or TRBD2 (5 bases each). Germline loops: CDR1 SQVTM, CDR2 ANQGSEA. CDR3 length: 14 amino acids. The CDR3 coding sequence is TGCAGCGTTGCAAGGGCAGGGAACACCGGGGAGCAGTTTTTT. This codes for CSVARAGNTGEQFF.

The sample holds a few counts of this clonotype. The V and J genes are TRBV12-3 or TRBV12-4 and TRBJ1-5, with TRBD1 matching over 10 bases. The V and J ends lost 6 bases and 6 bases, in that order; junction bases with no gene match: 11. The CDR3 runs to 16 residues. CDR3 coding DNA: TGTGCCAGCAGCCCCTCCATGACAGGGGGCCGTCAGCCCCAGCATTTT. Translation gives CASSPSMTGGRQPQHF.

V gene TRBV5-1 combines with J gene TRBJ2-2; 9 nucleotides match TRBD1. CDR1 SGHRS and CDR2 YFSETQ come from the germline V gene. V trimming: 7 bases; J trimming: 7 bases; junction bases outside the gene matches: 5. CDR3 size: 13 residues. Here the CDR3 DNA reads TGCGCCAGCCTACAGGGGGCTGGCGGGGAGCTGTTTTTT. This gives the protein CASLQGAGGELFF.

The chain couples TRBV7-2 to TRBJ2-7, with TRBD2 matching 8 bases. The germline V gene encodes CDR1 SGHTA and CDR2 FQGNSA. This CDR3 is built from 15 residues. V dropped 3 bases and J dropped 7; count of bases not matched to a gene: 11. The CDR3 DNA is TGTGCCAGCAGCTTTGGGGAGCGGGAGCTATTTGAGCAGTACTTC. Translating gives CASSFGERELFEQYF.

V and J are TRBV19 and TRBJ1-1; 8 positions agree with TRBD1. CDR1 is LNHDA, CDR2 SQIVND, per germline (reference sequence). V dropped 2 bases and J dropped 4; count of bases not matched to a gene: 9. CDR3 length: 16 amino acids. CDR3 residues: CASSITGGGWSTEAFF. The CDR3 region has the DNA TGTGCCAGTAGTATAACAGGGGGAGGATGGAGCACTGAAGCTTTCTTT.

This clonotype turned up a few times. This chain connects TRBV6-7 to TRBJ1-1; 7 bases agree with TRBD1. TRBV6-7 belongs to the ORF category, with a function that is uncertain. CDR3 length equals 17 residues. V was clipped by 0 bases and J by 0 bases; unmatched bases: 7. The CDR3, as DNA: TGTGCCAGCAGTTACTCATTTCCGGGACAGATGAACACTGAAGCTTTCTTT. Encoded protein: CASSYSFPGQMNTEAFF.

The chain joins TRBV20-1 to TRBJ2-1, with D uncertain. This CDR3 is 15 amino acids long. The V end lost 3 bases, the J end lost 3 bases, and 15 bases lay between the germline ends. Looked up from germline, CDR1 is DFQATT and CDR2 is SNEGSKA (reference sequence). For the CDR3, the DNA is TGCAGTGCTAGTCCCCGGACCGCCCTCTACAATGAGCAGTTCTTC. This codes for CSASPRTALYNEQFF.

This clonotype came up a few times. The CDR3 loop is CASSLADTIYNEQFF. As DNA, the CDR3 is TGTGCCAGCAGCTTAGCGGACACCATCTACAATGAGCAGTTCTTC. This rearrangement joins TRBV7-2 to TRBJ2-1, with D maybe TRBD1 (5 bases). Between the trimmed V and J ends, which lost 0 bases and 3 bases, there was a span of 9 bases. The CDR3 contains 15 residues. Germline lookup yields CDR1 SGHTA and CDR2 FQGNSA.

In its sample, this clonotype was seen a few times. The genes are TRBV7-9 and TRBJ1-1, with TRBD1 identical over 9 bases. V shed 5 bases and J 4 bases; nucleotides not matched to a gene: 5. CDR3 length: 14 amino acids. The V gene's germline CDR1 is SEHNR and CDR2 FQNEAQ (reference sequence). The CDR3 spells CASSPTTGGTEAFF. In DNA, the CDR3 is TGTGCCAGCAGCCCAACGACAGGGGGCACTGAAGCTTTCTTT.

The rearrangement uses TRBV4-3 and TRBJ1-1; D not resolved. The germline CDR1 and CDR2 sequences are LGHNA and YSLEER. V lost 4 bases and J 4 bases, leaving 16 bases between the germline ends. The CDR3 length is 15 residues. CDR3 in DNA: TGCGCCAGCAGCCGAGCGGAGGGCAGCTTCACTGAAGCTTTCTTT. As protein: CASSRAEGSFTEAFF.

On this clonotype itself: A junction boundary mismatches the germline segment, possibly from a read error. The J gene is TRBJ2-2, the V gene TRBV6-5; TRBD2 is a possible D gene (5 bases). Germline lookup yields CDR1 MNHEY and CDR2 SVGAGI. This CDR3 has 12 residues. Written as DNA, the CDR3 is TGTGCCAGCAGTTATGCCGCCGGGGAGCTGTTATTT. Protein product: CASSYAAGELLF.

In its sample, this clonotype was seen many times. This chain links TRBV20-1 with TRBJ2-4; no reliable D call. Germline CDR1 reads DFQATT; CDR2 reads SNEGSKA (reference sequence). The V and J ends lost 0 bases and 0 bases respectively, with 15 bases between them. The CDR3 loop spans 17 amino acids. This chain's CDR3 is CSARDRYWTLAKNIQYF. The CDR3 bases are TGCAGTGCTAGAGATCGGTACTGGACCCTAGCCAAAAACATTCAGTACTTC.

Notes on this clonotype: At one of its ends the junction is not consistent with the germline gene, which may arise from a read error. The chain has TRBV28 and TRBJ2-1; weak D call: TRBD2 (6 bases). The V gene's germline CDR1 is MDHEN and CDR2 SYDVKM. The CDR3 loop spans 13 amino acids. The CDR3 sequence: CASSSGLDNEQVF. The CDR3 bases are TGTGCCAGCAGTTCGGGACTGGACAATGAGCAGGTCTTC.